Reported below is one TCR beta chain. Its target is not known. The sample contains more than one DNA sequence encoding this CDR3. The data stem from a study of T cell responses to AZD1222 COVID-19 vaccine. Study context: Second-dose schedules of about 4 or about 12 weeks were combined. Study-level points and caveats: Repertoire samples came only from after the peak T cell response. Mapped onto spike, vaccine-associated CD4 TCRs spanned it and were dominant at 160-218 and 743-854. A reported finding is that nearly half of spike-specific TCRs target unmutated variant regions.

J was trimmed by 4 bases and V by 6 bases; bases with no gene match: 4. CDR3 length: 14 residues. The germline gives CDR1 LGHDT, CDR2 YNNKEL (reference sequence). Using immunoSEQ multiplex PCR, the repertoire was profiled, and TCRdb retains in-frame clones only, with some absent. The table lists over 100,000 clones, approximately 91% of them singletons. The TCR sequence derives from an adult in good health. Here the sequenced sample was peripheral blood, taken on day 0 of AZD1222 vaccination. V is TRBV3-1 (or the pseudogene TRBV3-2) and J is TRBJ1-5, with 9 bases identical to TRBD1. CDR3 loop: CASSPGTGNQPQHF. The CDR3 region has the DNA TGTGCCAGCAGTCCCGGGACAGGGAATCAGCCCCAGCATTTT.